This TCR beta chain was sequenced for a study of T-cell memory formation after mild COVID-19. Study at large: Across donors, TCR clusters were largely donor specific. General study results and limits: Among contracting clones, CD4+ were mainly CM/EM and CD8+ enriched in EMRA.

The CDR3 sequence is 14 residues long. CDR1 and CDR2 from the germline V gene are MNHEY and SVGEGT. V lost 2 bases to trimming and J lost 7 bases, with 12 bases between them. This clonotype occurred many times. Its cognate antigen is unknown. TCRdb re-derived calls from the 5' RACE reads in MiXCR, one entry per CDR3 protein. This sample has hundreds of thousands of distinct CDR3 sequences, with roughly 8.2% found just once. The rearrangement joins TRBV6-2 or TRBV6-3 to TRBJ2-1; no definite D call. Input material: PBMCs or a T cell subset sorted from them (not recorded which). This receptor was taken from a man between 18 and 35 years old who had mild COVID-19 (a few samples of this study predate the infection). Cell type and time point are not known. The CDR3 region is CASSYLTGTNEQFF. The CDR3 DNA follows: TGTGCCAGCAGTTACCTGACTGGTACAAATGAGCAGTTCTTC.